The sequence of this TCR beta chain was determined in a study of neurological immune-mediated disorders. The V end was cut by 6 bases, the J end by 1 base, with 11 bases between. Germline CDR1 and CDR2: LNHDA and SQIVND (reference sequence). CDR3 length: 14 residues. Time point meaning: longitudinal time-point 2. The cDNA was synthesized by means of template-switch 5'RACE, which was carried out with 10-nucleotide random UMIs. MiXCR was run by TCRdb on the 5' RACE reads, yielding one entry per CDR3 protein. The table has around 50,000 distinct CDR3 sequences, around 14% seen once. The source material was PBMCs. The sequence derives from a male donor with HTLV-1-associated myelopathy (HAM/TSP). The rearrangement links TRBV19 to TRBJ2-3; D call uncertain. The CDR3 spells CASSHRFGTDTQYF. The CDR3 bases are TGTGCCAGTAGCCATAGGTTCGGCACAGATACGCAGTATTTT.